This T cell receptor beta chain was profiled in a study of cytomegalovirus exposure and HLA in healthy donors (dated by TCRdb to 2016 to 2017). Context from the whole study: According to an earlier analysis of several hundred of the donors, 150 million to 200 million T cells yielded 117 million unique TCR beta sequences and 276 Gb of sequence data. Roughly 300 gigabases of sequencing data and 91 million or so unique TCR sequences made up an early release that covered 640 HLA-typed donors. Of the 398 genotyped donors, approximately 83% fell in the genetic ancestry cluster associated with self-reported Caucasian donors. The study was designed to test whether signatures of past pathogen exposure could be identified by cataloging public T cell receptors. The study used immunosequencing to profile the T cell repertoires of 670 or so subjects and linked those repertoires to cytomegalovirus serostatus. Along with the roughly 700-subject first cohort, a separate validation cohort of over a hundred different subjects was used. High-throughput TCR immunosequencing, statistical association of individual TCRs with disease status, and machine learning were combined to predict cytomegalovirus infection status. A later analysis re-examined previously published TCR beta repertoires from more than 550 donors and added high-resolution HLA genotyping to investigate patterns of TCR occurrence. Rather than drawing on any new phenotypic data, the later analysis identified candidate immune exposures from TCR beta sequences and the way those sequences occurred across donors. An earlier analysis of several hundred of the donors applied high-throughput TCR beta sequencing to assess whether each TCR beta V gene segment acted as functional or pseudogenic. Donor age, sex, ethnicity and CMV serostatus were compiled together with the repertoire data. A later genetic analysis took genome-wide SNP genotypes for about three fifths of the 666 donors and used that subset as a discovery cohort. All discovery cohort repertoires had been generated using a single sequencing platform. Both class I and class II loci were covered by HLA typing, at four-digit resolution. Typing coverage varied by locus: about 620-640 donors for A, B, C, DRB1 and DQB1; more than 500 for DQA1; some 610 for DPA1; roughly 450 for DPB1. Roughly 5 DR-DQ haplotypes were handled as single units for association and clustering because linkage in the cohort was strong. Among almost 400 genotyped donors of the cohort, an average of approximately 250,000 unique TCR beta nucleotide sequences were sequenced per donor, 15% to 20% of them non-productive. The investigation overall reported the following: Broadly in line with IMGT annotations, most TCR beta V segments showed up in productive rearrangements about 87% or about 30% of the time in an earlier analysis of under 700 of the donors. Most TCR sequences were seen in very few donors, while some public TCRs were found in many individuals. According to a later analysis, parvovirus B19, influenza, CMV and Epstein-Barr virus appeared linked to several top co-occurrence clusters. Some IMGT-functional V segments, including TRBV6-2 and TRBV6-3, could not be told apart with the 87-base-pair reads, so those segments were excluded. A later analysis found that TCR association rates varied across HLA loci, with DRB1 alleles showing the most associated TCRs and HLA-C alleles the fewest. In this cohort, only TCR beta chains were sequenced, and detectable features were limited by the absence of alpha or paired-chain data. CMV serostatus was the only immune exposure information available for the cohort. Compared with equally common non-associated chains, HLA-associated TCR beta chains in a later analysis were more clonally expanded and had lower generation probabilities. The presence/absence analyses assumed that sequencing depth was roughly uniform across donors, and that assumption may not be true. Specific HLA alleles were associated with 15,000 to 20,000 TCR beta sequences at a false discovery rate of 0.05 in a later analysis. The authors suggested that the approach could potentially be generalized to other disease states and immunological phenotypes. A later analysis found that most CMV-associated TCR beta chains appeared HLA-restricted, with HLA associations seemingly driven largely by CMV exposure. In both the original and validation cohorts, the classifier was reported to diagnose cytomegalovirus status with high specificity and sensitivity. Linkage disequilibrium might explain the correlated functional status among segregating V segments, but an unknown experimental factor could not be ruled out. V-gene and J-gene trimming of TCR beta chains was associated with a missense DCLRE1C variant in a later genetic analysis, and the association was replicated in an independent cohort. A further reported finding was that TCR beta sequences accurately predicted the HLA-A and HLA-B alleles for most subjects in the first cohort. A few of the identified cytomegalovirus-associated TCR beta chains were confirmed in vitro to be specific for cytomegalovirus antigens. A group of highly shared sequence variants was considered likely to be a technical artifact of the sequencing pipeline. The study gave a list of under 200 TCR beta chains associated with cytomegalovirus. A later genetic analysis reported fewer N-insertions in productive TCRs among donors in an Asian-associated ancestry cluster than the roughly 700-donor mean. The earlier analysis of 587 of the donors excluded around 17 rarely observed V segments, including chromosome 9 orphons, because counts were too low. Because HLA typing was unavailable for some donors at each locus, only the typed subset was used in association tests. When HLA alleles, especially DR and DQ, strongly co-occurred, attributing TCR associations to individual alleles was difficult.

The method behind the library was the immunoSEQ multiplex PCR assay. For the multiplex PCR, a mixture combining 60 forward primers for TCR Vbeta segments and 13 reverse primers for TCR Jbeta segments was used. The CDR3 region of rearranged TCR beta genes was amplified from genomic DNA with a multiplex PCR assay. The amplified TCR beta libraries were sequenced on the Illumina HiSeq System as 87-base-pair reads. The original pipeline was this. A later analysis tallied tens of millions of unique TCR beta chains across the 550 to 850 repertoires, and about 12 million of those chains were shared by two or more donors. A nearest-neighbor algorithm error-corrected the raw reads and collapsed the reads into unique sequences, merging closely related sequences to remove PCR and sequencing errors. V, D and J gene segments were assigned by aligning CDR3 sequences to IMGT reference sequences. Each retained sequence needed at least a six-nucleotide match to both a V gene segment and a J gene segment. A rearrangement counted as productive if the CDR3 had no stop codons and remained in frame with V and J, and every other rearrangement counted as non-productive. CDR3 was defined according to IMGT convention as the region running from the second conserved V-encoded cysteine to the conserved J-encoded phenylalanine. In an earlier analysis of more than 550 of the donors, sequences lacking an unambiguous match to a single V gene segment were excluded. In an earlier analysis of approximately 590 of the donors, V segments were called functional above 56.7% productive rearrangements and were called segregating when the between-donor standard deviation exceeded 5%. A statistical classification framework was built for diagnosing cytomegalovirus status from the catalog of TCR beta chain sequences. In a later analysis, V and J genes were assigned by comparing TCR nucleotide sequences against IMGT/GENE-DB human TR gene sequences. A later analysis assigned CDR3 sequences and most-parsimonious VDJ recombination scenarios with the TCRdist pipeline. A later analysis defined each TCR beta chain by its CDR3 amino acid sequence plus V-gene family, and excluded reads lacking a unique V-gene family. A later analysis removed 550 to 650 highly shared, low-generation-probability nucleotide sequences to deal with suspected cross-contamination and a sequencing artifact. In a later analysis, a clonal expansion index for each public chain was calculated from normalized within-repertoire ranks of inferred template counts. Generation probabilities in a later analysis came from a VDJ recombination model fitted to out-of-frame rearrangements, and those results were checked against IGoR. A later analysis scored TCR-TCR, TCR-HLA and TCR-CMV co-occurrence with hypergeometric tests, applying a repertoire-size bias correction to TCR pairs. False discovery rates were estimated in a later analysis by permuting HLA or CMV assignments 20 times. A later analysis grouped co-occurring TCRs with DBSCAN, adding TCRdist sequence similarity when clustering within HLA-allele-positive subsets. For co-occurrence clustering, repertoires with fewer than 30,000 or more than 120,000 public chains were excluded, along with several repertoires with anomalous nucleotide sharing. The table comes from immuneACCESS by way of TCRdb, which keeps in-frame sequences with V and J called. Part of the clones is missing from these tables; in studies checked, under half for an unresolved V gene and the rest for unknown reasons. The V and J calls and clone size are taken from that table; D and trimming were inferred from the DNA. Per the sample table, the count is about 67,000 clones. The ten largest clones represent 4.5% to 5% of the sample.

In total, fewer than 750 healthy bone marrow donors made up the cohort. At the time of sampling, all cohort members were nominally healthy, though unrecorded immune exposures were likely present. The donor tested CMV seropositive, placing the donor among the 310 or so seropositive members of the cohort. Each donor provided a peripheral blood sample, and peripheral blood mononuclear cells were used for TCR beta sequencing. The Qiagen DNeasy Blood Extraction Kit was used to extract genomic DNA from the blood cell samples. CDR1 SGHRS and CDR2 YFSETQ are derived from the germline V gene. At the junction V is shortened by 4 bases and J by 7 bases; bases outside the gene matches: 9. Reading from cysteine to phenylalanine, the CDR3 counts 15 amino acids. The DNA shown is the 45-base CDR3, in frame from base 1. In the case of this clone: Its antigen is not yet known.

This receptor was identified in a woman in her 40s in good health and CMV-seropositive. Recombination linked TRBV5-1 to TRBJ2-1; the junction holds 9 bases that match TRBD2. Sequenced: PBMCs. The nucleotide sequence is TGCGCCAGCAGCACTTTAGCGGGAGAGGGGAATGAGCAGTTCTTC. This is translated as CASSTLAGEGNEQFF.